This T cell receptor (beta chain) was sequenced for a study of T cells expressing NK-cell markers. The wider study: All TCR beta repertoires analysed originated from sorted CD3+CD56+NKG2C+, CD3+CD56+NKG2C- and CD3+CD56-NKG2C+ T cells.

Study results and caveats: Questions lingered over whether expanded NKG2C+ T cell clones were HCMV-specific. Dominant NKG2C+ clonotypes in about 6 donors made up about 1.0-8% of CD8+ T cells.

TCRdb re-called the 5' RACE reads, yielding one record per CDR3 amino acid sequence without DNA. This table holds roughly 300,000 distinct CDR3 sequences. CDR1 and CDR2 from the germline V gene are SGHTA and FQGNSA. The CDR3 contains 15 residues. In the case of this clonotype: Its antigen remains unidentified.

Sequenced sample: blood T cells: a sorted CD56 or NKG2C T cell subset, CD4+ or CD8+ T cells, or bulk PBMC T cells (not recorded which). The V and J genes are TRBV7-2 and TRBJ2-3; as DNA is missing, the TRBD1 call by TCRdb cannot be tested. The origin of this receptor is a woman aged 18 to 75 in good health. This CDR3 is CASRSTGGGTDTQYF. The full variable domain, rest sourced from reference TRBV7-2 and TRBJ2-3, is GAGVSQSPSNKVTEKGKDVELRCDPISGHTALYWYRQSLGQGLEFLIYFQGNSAPDKSGLPSDRFSAERTGGSVSTLTIQRTQQEDSAVYLCASRSTGGGTDTQYFGPGTRLTVL.